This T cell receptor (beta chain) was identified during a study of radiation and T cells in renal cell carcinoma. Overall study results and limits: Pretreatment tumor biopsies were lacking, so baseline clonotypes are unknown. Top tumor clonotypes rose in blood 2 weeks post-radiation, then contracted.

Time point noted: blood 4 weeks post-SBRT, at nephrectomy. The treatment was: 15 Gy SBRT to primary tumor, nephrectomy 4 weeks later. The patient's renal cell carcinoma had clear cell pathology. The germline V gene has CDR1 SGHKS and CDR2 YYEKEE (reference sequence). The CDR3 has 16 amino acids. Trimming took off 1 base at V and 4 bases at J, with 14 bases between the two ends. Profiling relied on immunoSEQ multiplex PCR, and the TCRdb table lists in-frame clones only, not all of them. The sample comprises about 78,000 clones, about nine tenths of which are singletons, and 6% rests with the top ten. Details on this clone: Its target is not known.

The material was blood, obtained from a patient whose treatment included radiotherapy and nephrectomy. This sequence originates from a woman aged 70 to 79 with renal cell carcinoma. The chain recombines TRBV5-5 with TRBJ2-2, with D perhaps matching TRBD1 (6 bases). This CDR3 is CASSLFSDSATGELFF. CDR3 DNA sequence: TGTGCCAGCAGCTTGTTTTCGGACAGCGCCACCGGGGAGCTGTTTTTT. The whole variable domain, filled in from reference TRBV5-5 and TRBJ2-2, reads DAGVTQSPTHLIKTRGQQVTLRCSPISGHKSVSWYQQVLGQGPQFIFQYYEKEERGRGNFPDRFSARQFPNYSSELNVNALLLGDSALYLCASSLFSDSATGELFFGEGSRLTVL.